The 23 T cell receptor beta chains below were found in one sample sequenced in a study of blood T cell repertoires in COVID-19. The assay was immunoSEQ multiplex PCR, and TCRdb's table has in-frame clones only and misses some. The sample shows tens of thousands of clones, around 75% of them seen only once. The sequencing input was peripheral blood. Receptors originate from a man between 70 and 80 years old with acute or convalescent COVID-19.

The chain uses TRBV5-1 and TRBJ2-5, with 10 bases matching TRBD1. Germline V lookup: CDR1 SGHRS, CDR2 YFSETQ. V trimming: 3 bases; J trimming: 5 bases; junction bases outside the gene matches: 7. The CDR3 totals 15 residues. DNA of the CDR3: TGCGCCAGCAGCTCACCGACAGGGGGCTTGGAGACCCAGTACTTC. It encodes CASSSPTGGLETQYF.

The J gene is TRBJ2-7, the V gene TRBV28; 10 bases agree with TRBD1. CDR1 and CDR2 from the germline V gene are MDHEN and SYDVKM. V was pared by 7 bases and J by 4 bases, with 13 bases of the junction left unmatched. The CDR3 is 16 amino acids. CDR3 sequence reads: CASISTLDRGGYEQYF. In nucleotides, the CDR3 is TGTGCCAGCATTTCAACCCTGGACAGGGGGGGGTACGAGCAGTACTTC.

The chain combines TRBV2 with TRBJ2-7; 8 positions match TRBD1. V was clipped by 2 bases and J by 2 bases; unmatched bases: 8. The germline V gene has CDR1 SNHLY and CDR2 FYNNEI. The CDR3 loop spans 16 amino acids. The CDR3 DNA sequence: TGTGCCAGCAGTGAATGGAGGACAGGGAGTACCTACGAGCAGTACTTC. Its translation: CASSEWRTGSTYEQYF.

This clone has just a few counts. CDR3: CASSLRTGQDSYEQYF. DNA for the CDR3: TGCGCCAGCAGCCTCCGCACGGGACAGGACAGCTACGAGCAGTACTTC. The rearrangement links TRBV4-1 to TRBJ2-7; the match to TRBD1 covers 8 bases. The CDR3 totals 16 residues. V shed 4 bases and J 3 bases; nucleotides not matched to a gene: 11. From germline, CDR1 is MGHRA and CDR2 YSYEKL.

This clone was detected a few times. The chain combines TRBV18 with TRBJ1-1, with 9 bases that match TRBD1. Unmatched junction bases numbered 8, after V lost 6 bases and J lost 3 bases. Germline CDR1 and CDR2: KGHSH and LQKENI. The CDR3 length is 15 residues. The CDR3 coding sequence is TGTGCCAGCTCCCCATTGGGGGACAGGGACACTGAAGCTTTCTTT. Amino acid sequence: CASSPLGDRDTEAFF.

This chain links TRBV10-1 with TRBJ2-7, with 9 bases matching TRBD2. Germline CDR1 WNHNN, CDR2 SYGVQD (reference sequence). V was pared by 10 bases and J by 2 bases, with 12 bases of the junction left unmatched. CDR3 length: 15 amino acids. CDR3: CATPEGLAGPYEQYF. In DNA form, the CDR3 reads TGCGCCACCCCAGAGGGGCTAGCGGGACCCTACGAGCAGTACTTC.

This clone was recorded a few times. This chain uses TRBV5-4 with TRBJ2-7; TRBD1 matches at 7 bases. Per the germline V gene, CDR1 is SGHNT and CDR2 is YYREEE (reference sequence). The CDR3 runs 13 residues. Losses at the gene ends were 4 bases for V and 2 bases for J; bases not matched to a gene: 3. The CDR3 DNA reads TGTGCCAGCAGCGAGGACAGGACCTACGAGCAGTACTTC. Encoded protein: CASSEDRTYEQYF. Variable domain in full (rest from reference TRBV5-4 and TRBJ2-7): ETGVTQSPTHLIKTRGQQVTLRCSSQSGHNTVSWYQQALGQGPQFIFQYYREEENGRGNFPPRFSGLQFPNYSSELNVNALELDDSALYLCASSEDRTYEQYFGPGTRLTVT.

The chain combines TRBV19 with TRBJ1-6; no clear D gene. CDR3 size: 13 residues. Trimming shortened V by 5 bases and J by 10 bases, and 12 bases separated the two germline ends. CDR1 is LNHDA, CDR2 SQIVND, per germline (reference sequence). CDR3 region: CASSLGSISPLHF. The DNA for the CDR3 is TGTGCCAGTAGTCTGGGGAGTATCTCACCCCTCCACTTT.

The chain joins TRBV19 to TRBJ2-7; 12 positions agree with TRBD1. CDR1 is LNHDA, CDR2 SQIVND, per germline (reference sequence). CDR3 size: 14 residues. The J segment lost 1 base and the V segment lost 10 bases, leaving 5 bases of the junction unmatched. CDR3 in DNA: TGTGCCACTAAGGGACAGGGGGCTTCCTACGAGCAGTACTTC. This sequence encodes CATKGQGASYEQYF.

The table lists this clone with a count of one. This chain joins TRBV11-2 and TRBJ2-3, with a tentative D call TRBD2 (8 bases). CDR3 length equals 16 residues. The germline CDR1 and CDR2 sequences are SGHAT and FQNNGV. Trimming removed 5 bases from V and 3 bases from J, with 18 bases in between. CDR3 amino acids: CASSTGAAGVTDTQYF. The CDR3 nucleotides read TGTGCCAGCAGCACAGGGGCAGCGGGAGTTACAGATACGCAGTATTTT.

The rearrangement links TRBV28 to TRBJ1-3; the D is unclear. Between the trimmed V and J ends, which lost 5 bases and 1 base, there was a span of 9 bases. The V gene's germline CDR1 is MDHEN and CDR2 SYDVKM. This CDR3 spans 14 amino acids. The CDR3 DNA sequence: TGTGCCAGCAGTATAAGCGCGTCTGGAAACACCATATATTTT. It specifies CASSISASGNTIYF.

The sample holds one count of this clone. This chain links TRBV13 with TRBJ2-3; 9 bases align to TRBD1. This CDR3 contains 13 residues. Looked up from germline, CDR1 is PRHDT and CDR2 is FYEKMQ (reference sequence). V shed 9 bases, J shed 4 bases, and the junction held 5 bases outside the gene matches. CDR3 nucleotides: TGTGCCAGTCTGAGACAGGGGGCAGATACGCAGTATTTT. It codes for CASLRQGADTQYF.

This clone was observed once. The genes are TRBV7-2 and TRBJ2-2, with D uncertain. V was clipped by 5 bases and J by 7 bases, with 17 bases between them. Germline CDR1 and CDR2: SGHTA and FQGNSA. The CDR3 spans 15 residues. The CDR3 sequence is CASSLGPGYNGELFF. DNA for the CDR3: TGTGCCAGCAGCCTGGGTCCAGGATATAACGGGGAGCTGTTTTTT.

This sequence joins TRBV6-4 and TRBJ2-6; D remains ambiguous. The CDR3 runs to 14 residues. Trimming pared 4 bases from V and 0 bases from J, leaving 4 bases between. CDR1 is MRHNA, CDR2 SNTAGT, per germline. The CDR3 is CASSVSSGANVLTF. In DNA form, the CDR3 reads TGTGCCAGCAGTGTGAGCTCTGGGGCCAACGTCCTGACTTTC.

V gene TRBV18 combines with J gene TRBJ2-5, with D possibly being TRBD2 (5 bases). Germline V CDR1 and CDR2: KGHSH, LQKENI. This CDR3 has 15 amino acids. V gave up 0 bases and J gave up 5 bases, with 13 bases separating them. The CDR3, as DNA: TGTGCCAGCTCACCACCTAGCGCCCTGGGGGAGACCCAGTACTTC. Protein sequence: CASSPPSALGETQYF.

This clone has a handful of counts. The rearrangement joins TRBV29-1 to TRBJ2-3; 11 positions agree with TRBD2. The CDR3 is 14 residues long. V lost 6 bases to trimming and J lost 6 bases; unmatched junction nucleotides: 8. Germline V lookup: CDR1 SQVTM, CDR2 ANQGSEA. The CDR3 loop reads CSVLLAGGPDTQYF. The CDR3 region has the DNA TGCAGCGTCCTCTTAGCGGGAGGGCCGGATACGCAGTATTTT.

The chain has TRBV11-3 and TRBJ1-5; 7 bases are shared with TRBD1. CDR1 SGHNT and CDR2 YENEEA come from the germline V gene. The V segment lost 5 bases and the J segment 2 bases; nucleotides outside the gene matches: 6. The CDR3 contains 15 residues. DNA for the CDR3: TGTGCCAGCAGCCTCCGGGACAGCCGCAATCAGCCCCAGCATTTT. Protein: CASSLRDSRNQPQHF.

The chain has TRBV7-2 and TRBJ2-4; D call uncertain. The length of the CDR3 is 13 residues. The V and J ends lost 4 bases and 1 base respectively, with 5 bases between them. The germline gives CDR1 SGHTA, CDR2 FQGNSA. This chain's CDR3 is CASSYTAKNIQYF. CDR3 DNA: TGTGCCAGCAGCTACACGGCCAAAAACATTCAGTACTTC. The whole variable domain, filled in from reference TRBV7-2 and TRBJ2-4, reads GAGVSQSPSNKVTEKGKDVELRCDPISGHTALYWYRQSLGQGLEFLIYFQGNSAPDKSGLPSDRFSAERTGGSVSTLTIQRTQQEDSAVYLCASSYTAKNIQYFGAGTRLSVL.

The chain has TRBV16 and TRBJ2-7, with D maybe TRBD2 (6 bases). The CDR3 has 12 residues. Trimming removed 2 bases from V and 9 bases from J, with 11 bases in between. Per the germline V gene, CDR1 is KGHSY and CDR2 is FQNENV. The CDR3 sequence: CASSQAQAGQYF. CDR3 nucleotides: TGTGCCAGCAGCCAAGCGCAAGCGGGGCAGTACTTC.

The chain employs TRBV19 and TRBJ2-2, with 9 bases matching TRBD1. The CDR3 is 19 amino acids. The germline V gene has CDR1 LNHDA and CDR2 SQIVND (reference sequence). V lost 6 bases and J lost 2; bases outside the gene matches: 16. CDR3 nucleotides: TGTGCCAGTAGGCCCGGGACAGGGTTCAGGATGGGTAACACCGGGGAGCTGTTTTTT. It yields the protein CASRPGTGFRMGNTGELFF.

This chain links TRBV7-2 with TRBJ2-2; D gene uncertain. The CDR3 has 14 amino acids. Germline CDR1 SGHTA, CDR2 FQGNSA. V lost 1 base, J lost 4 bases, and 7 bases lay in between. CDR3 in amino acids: CASSLGGSTGELFF. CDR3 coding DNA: TGTGCCAGCAGCTTAGGTGGTAGCACCGGGGAGCTGTTTTTT.

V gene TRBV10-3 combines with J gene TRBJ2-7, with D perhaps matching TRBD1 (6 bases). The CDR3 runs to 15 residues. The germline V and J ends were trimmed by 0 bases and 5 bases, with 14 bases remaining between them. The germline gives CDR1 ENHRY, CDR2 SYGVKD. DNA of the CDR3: TGTGCCATCAGTGAGTCGGAACAGGGTATCCACGAGCAGTACTTC. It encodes CAISESEQGIHEQYF.

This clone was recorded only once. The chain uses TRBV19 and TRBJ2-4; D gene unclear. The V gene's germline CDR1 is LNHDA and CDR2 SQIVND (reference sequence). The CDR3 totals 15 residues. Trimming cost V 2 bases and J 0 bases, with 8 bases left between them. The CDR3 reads CASSIHTGAKNIQYF. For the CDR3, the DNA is TGTGCCAGTAGTATACACACGGGAGCCAAAAACATTCAGTACTTC.